The sequence of this TCR beta chain was determined in a study of shared clonotypes between healthy human individuals. Study at large: Researchers assigned three CD4 naive, three CD4 memory, two CD8 naive and one CD8 memory plate to each donor. Study conclusions and caveats: Represented diversity (both genetic and exposure-history) was limited by the small number of donors. Generation of non-shared clonotypes was less probable than generation of clonotypes shared by all four donors.

In the study's own analysis: For the immunoSEQ data, sequences were junction-only without quality scores, so filtering differed. Using immunoSEQ multiplex PCR, the repertoire was profiled, and TCRdb retains in-frame clones only, with some absent. The DNA gave D and trimming, while V, J and clone size come from that table. The top ten clones hold more than 0.5% of a sample with about 1.1 million clones, 75% to 80% of them seen once. Comments on this clone: What it recognizes is unknown.

This TCR was sampled from a man between 18 and 35 years old in good health. Some clones in this sample may be carry-over from other donors' samples. Source material: memory CD4+ T cells from PBMCs. Subset specified: CD45RA-negative fraction.

The CDR3 protein is CASSDTSRGGNTQYF. In DNA, the CDR3 is TGTGCCAGCAGTGACACCTCTCGAGGGGGAAATACGCAGTATTTT. The V gene is TRBV2, the J gene TRBJ2-3, with D maybe TRBD1 (6 bases). The CDR3 contains 15 residues. The germline V and J ends were trimmed by 3 bases and 7 bases, with 17 bases remaining between them. CDR1 is SNHLY, CDR2 FYNNEI, per germline.